A selection of T cell receptor beta chains follows, all from one sample in a study of memory B cells and T cells in multiple sclerosis. Sequencing used immunoSEQ multiplex PCR; TCRdb keeps in-frame clones, though not all of them. The repertoire includes 13,000 to 15,000 clones, more than 65% of them detected once, and 2% to 2.5% sits in the top ten. The sample comprised memory (CD45RO+) CD4+ T cells from blood. These receptors were taken from a human donor with multiple sclerosis. Each CDR3 is given with its conserved first and last residue. The order of the fields is clone size, CDR3 length, J gene, V gene, D gene, CDR3 DNA, CDR3 protein. The D gene is left open where the match is weak. Not all rows give a size; the values are once, few, many and, for expanded clones, a class.

>-|13|TRBJ2-3|TRBV5-1|TRBD2
TGCGCCAGCAGCCACGGGGGGGTAGATACGCAGTATTTT
CASSHGGVDTQYF
>-|15|TRBJ2-3|TRBV7-8|-
TGTGCCAGCAGCTTAGCGGCGGGGTGGACAGATACGCAGTATTTT
CASSLAAGWTDTQYF
>few|11|TRBJ1-5|TRBV6-1|-
TGTGCCAGCACCCTAGGCGGGAATCAGCATTTT
CASTLGGNQHF
>-|16|TRBJ2-1|TRBV7-9|TRBD2
TGTGCCAGCAGGAAAGCGGGGGGACCAATCTACAATGAGCAGTTCTTC
CASRKAGGPIYNEQFF
>few|14|TRBJ2-4|TRBV25-1|TRBD1
TGTGCCAGCAGTGAAGAGAGACAGGGGAACATTCAGTACTTC
CASSEERQGNIQYF
>-|17|TRBJ2-6|TRBV4-1|-
TGCGCCAGCAGCCAAGGAGACAGGTTCTCTGGGGCCAACGTCCTGACTTTC
CASSQGDRFSGANVLTF
>few|12|TRBJ2-7|TRBV6-5|TRBD1
TGTGCCAGCCGGACAGGCTATCGCGAGCAGTACTTC
CASRTGYREQYF
>-|15|TRBJ2-2|TRBV5-1|-
TGCGCCAGCAGCATTAGTACTGGGAACACCGGGGAGCTGTTTTTT
CASSISTGNTGELFF
>-|15|TRBJ1-1|TRBV5-1|TRBD1
TGCGCCAGCAGCCCGGGACAGGGGGTCAACACTGAAGCTTTCTTT
CASSPGQGVNTEAFF
>-|16|TRBJ1-3|TRBV6-1|-
TGTGCCAGCAGTGAAGCGGGTCGGGGGTCCGGAAACACCATATATTTT
CASSEAGRGSGNTIYF
>-|12|TRBJ2-5|TRBV7-3|-
TGTGCCAGCAGCTTAGCGTGGGAGACCCAGTACTTC
CASSLAWETQYF
>-|15|TRBJ2-2|TRBV6-1|-
TGTGCCAGCAGTGGCCTGACAGTGAACACCGGGGAGCTGTTTTTT
CASSGLTVNTGELFF
>few|15|TRBJ1-2|TRBV6-1|-
TGTGCCAGCAGTGGCGGCGGCAGGGGAAGGTATGGCTACACCTTC
CASSGGGRGRYGYTF
>-|16|TRBJ2-5|TRBV28|TRBD1
TGTGCCAGCAGTTTCAGCGGGACAGGGGGATTGGAGACCCAGTACTTC
CASSFSGTGGLETQYF
>-|12|TRBJ1-2|TRBV18|-
TGTGCCAGCTCACGTTCAGCGAATGGCTACACCTTC
CASSRSANGYTF
>-|14|TRBJ1-4|TRBV5-4|TRBD1
TGTGCCAGCAGCTTGAAACAGGGGGGTGAAAAACTGTTTTTT
CASSLKQGGEKLFF
>-|12|TRBJ1-2|TRBV2|-
TGTGCCAGCAGCAATACAGGGTCTGGCTACACCTTC
CASSNTGSGYTF
>-|13|TRBJ2-5|TRBV14|-
TGTGCCAGCAGCCTACAGGGAGCGGAGACCCAGTACTTC
CASSLQGAETQYF
>-|15|TRBJ2-5|TRBV5-6|TRBD2
TGTGCCAGCAGCTTTAGGAGACTAGCCGGGGAGACCCAGTACTTC
CASSFRRLAGETQYF
>medium-sized|14|TRBJ1-2|TRBV6-5|TRBD1
TGTGCCAGCAGTTCTGGACAGGCCTCCTATGGCTACACCTTC
CASSSGQASYGYTF
>-|11|TRBJ1-2|TRBV19|-
TGTGCCAGTAGTATGGGGGCCGGCTACACCTTC
CASSMGAGYTF
>-|15|TRBJ2-3|TRBV6-1|-
TGTGCCAGCAGTGTAAGCGGGCCCCCACTGGATACGCAGTATTTT
CASSVSGPPLDTQYF
>-|19|TRBJ2-1|TRBV4-2|-
TGTGCCAGCAGCCAATCAGTAGCGGAGCTGACGAACTCCTACAATGAGCAGTTCTTC
CASSQSVAELTNSYNEQFF
>-|14|TRBJ1-2|TRBV19|-
TGTGCCAGTTCACGGCCAGAGCGAGGCTATGGCTACACCTTC
CASSRPERGYGYTF
>-|14|TRBJ1-4|TRBV5-1|TRBD1
TGCGCCAGCAGCTTGGGACAGGGGAATGAAAAACTGTTTTTT
CASSLGQGNEKLFF
>-|13|TRBJ1-4|TRBV5-1|-
TGCGCCAGCAGCTCGGGACTTGGTGAAAAACTGTTTTTT
CASSSGLGEKLFF
>-|11|TRBJ2-1|TRBV11-2|-
TGTGCCAGCAGTTACTACAATGAGCAGTTCTTC
CASSYYNEQFF
>-|14|TRBJ1-2|TRBV5-6|TRBD1
TGTGCCAGCGGACAGGCTCAGGGGTATAAAGGCTACACCTTC
CASGQAQGYKGYTF
>-|14|TRBJ1-5|TRBV19|-
TGTGCCAGTAGTCCCCAGGGGAGCAATCAGCCCCAGCATTTT
CASSPQGSNQPQHF
>-|18|TRBJ2-5|TRBV4-2|TRBD1
TGTGCCAGCAGCCAAGGGTTCTCGGGACAGGGGCTCCAAGAGACCCAGTACTTC
CASSQGFSGQGLQETQYF
>-|16|TRBJ1-5|TRBV18|TRBD1
TGTGCCAGCTCACCTTCGACAGGGTCGAGCAATCAGCCCCAGCATTTT
CASSPSTGSSNQPQHF